This T cell receptor beta chain was captured by sequencing in a study of CXCR3-negative and CXCR3-positive naive CD8 T cells. 5' RACE that incorporated UMI labels was used to prepare the TRB cDNA libraries. For each CDR3 protein, TCRdb gives one entry from its re-call of the 5' RACE reads, without DNA. The sample totals roughly 93,000 distinct CDR3 sequences. General observations from the study: The study found more hydrophobic TRB CDR3s in CXCR3-positive naive cells than in CXCR3-negative naive cells. Similar TRBV-TRBJ usage was seen in naive cells (both CXCR3-negative and CXCR3-positive), but memory cells differed. The naive subsets expressed comparable surface CD5, and the authors inferred TCR strength from TRB CDR3 properties.

This CDR3 has 14 amino acids. CDR1 SEHNR and CDR2 FQNEAQ come from the germline V gene (reference sequence). A note on this clonotype: Its antigen is as yet unknown.

The rearrangement links TRBV7-9 to TRBJ1-6; without DNA, the TCRdb call of TRBD1 cannot be checked. The receptor was isolated from a human donor in good health. Some clones in this sample may be carry-over from other donors' samples. The specimen was naive CXCR3+ CD8+ T cells from blood. This sample's subset: CD45RO-CCR7+CD27+CD95- naive CD8+ T cells expressing CXCR3 (TNR3+). CDR3 protein: CASTPPGGNSPLHF.